The 5 T cell receptor beta chains listed next were all sequenced from one sample in a study of blood T cell repertoires in COVID-19. Clones were sequenced by immunoSEQ multiplex PCR, and TCRdb holds only the in-frame ones, with some missing. The data show a few hundred thousand clones, more than 75% seen once. The sequencing input was peripheral blood. Receptor source: a human donor in a cohort sampled during active COVID-19.

The CDR3 protein is CASRGTSGIRETQYF. The CDR3 DNA reads as TGTGCCAGCAGGGGGACTAGCGGGATCCGAGAGACCCAGTACTTC. The chain uses TRBV28 and TRBJ2-5; 13 bases map to TRBD2. V gave up 6 bases and J gave up 4 bases; unmatched junction bases: 5. Looked up from germline, CDR1 is MDHEN and CDR2 is SYDVKM. The CDR3 covers 15 residues.

This chain links TRBV7-9 with TRBJ2-1; 7 bases agree with TRBD1. After removal of 5 bases from V and 0 bases from J, the junction contained 4 bases not matched to a gene. There are 15 residues in the CDR3. The germline CDR1 and CDR2 sequences are SEHNR and FQNEAQ (reference sequence). The CDR3 DNA follows: TGTGCCAGCAGCCAAAACAGGGGCTCCTACAATGAGCAGTTCTTC. Translating gives CASSQNRGSYNEQFF.

This clone was observed a handful of times. The rearrangement uses TRBV2 and TRBJ1-5; D not resolved. The CDR3 totals 14 residues. Germline CDR1 is SNHLY and CDR2 is FYNNEI. V gave up 1 base and J gave up 6 bases, with 10 bases separating them. The CDR3 bases are TGTGCCAGCAGTGAAGGACAATCAGGTCAGCCCCAGCATTTT. Its protein product is CASSEGQSGQPQHF. The variable domain in full, completed from reference TRBV2 and TRBJ1-5, reads EPEVTQTPSHQVTQMGQEVILRCVPISNHLYFYWYRQILGQKVEFLVSFYNNEISEKSEIFDDQFSVERPDGSNFTLKIRSTKLEDSAMYFCASSEGQSGQPQHFGDGTRLSIL.

Here the CDR3 DNA reads TGTGCCAGCAGCTTACAGGGAACCTCCTACGAGCAGTACTTC. Protein: CASSLQGTSYEQYF. V and J are TRBV5-8 and TRBJ2-7; a possible D gene is TRBD1 (6 bases). The CDR3 contains 14 residues. The germline gives CDR1 SGHTS, CDR2 YDEGEE. V lost 2 bases and J lost 0, with 9 bases in between.

This rearrangement joins TRBV7-6 to TRBJ1-4; no clear D. The CDR3 length is 13 residues. The V end was cut by 5 bases, the J end by 4 bases, with 8 bases between. Germline CDR1 and CDR2: SGHVS and FNYEAQ. The DNA of the CDR3 is TGTGCCAGCAGCCTGCGGTTTAATGAAAAACTGTTTTTT. Residues: CASSLRFNEKLFF. Drawing the rest from reference TRBV7-6 and TRBJ1-4, the complete variable domain is GAGVSQSPRYKVTKRGQDVALRCDPISGHVSLYWYRQALGQGPEFLTYFNYEAQQDKSGLPNDRFSAERPEGSISTLTIQRTEQRDSAMYRCASSLRFNEKLFFGSGTQLSVL.